These 13 T cell receptor beta chains were all obtained from the same sample, sequenced in a study of T cell responses to AZD1222 COVID-19 vaccine. The repertoire was sequenced with immunoSEQ multiplex PCR; TCRdb's copy has only in-frame clones and lacks some. Seen here are 90,000 to 120,000 clones, roughly 90% observed once, and the top ten hold 6.6%. This sample comprised peripheral blood, obtained on day 0 of AZD1222 vaccination. The receptors stem from an adult in good health.

The chain links TRBV27 to TRBJ1-5; D remains ambiguous. The CDR3 covers 13 residues. Trimming stripped 3 bases from V and 4 bases from J, with 7 bases between. The germline CDR1 and CDR2 sequences are MNHEY and SMNVEV (reference sequence). The CDR3 loop is CASSFQVNQPQHF. The CDR3 DNA reads as TGTGCCAGCAGTTTCCAGGTTAATCAGCCCCAGCATTTT.

This chain uses TRBV15 with TRBJ2-2; 8 bases agree with TRBD2. This CDR3 is 15 amino acids long. The germline V gene encodes CDR1 LNHNV and CDR2 YYDKDF (reference sequence). V lost 3 bases to trimming and J lost 3 bases; unmatched junction nucleotides: 3. CDR3 sequence reads: CATSRGLVDTGELFF. The DNA for the CDR3 is TGTGCCACCAGCAGGGGACTAGTGGACACCGGGGAGCTGTTTTTT.

The chain combines TRBV30 with TRBJ1-6, with a tentative D call TRBD1 (6 bases). Trimming removed 2 bases from V and 7 bases from J, with 9 bases in between. CDR1 GTSNPN and CDR2 SVGIG come from the germline V gene (reference sequence). The CDR3 spans 13 residues. CDR3 nucleotides: TGTGCCTGGAGTACAGGGCCGAATTCACCCCTCCACTTT. This encodes CAWSTGPNSPLHF.

This chain links TRBV29-1 with TRBJ1-3; no clear D gene. Trimming took off 8 bases at V and 0 bases at J, with 8 bases between the two ends. CDR1 SQVTM and CDR2 ANQGSEA come from the germline V gene. The CDR3 consists of 12 residues. This chain's CDR3 is CSYLASGNTIYF. In DNA, the CDR3 is TGCAGCTACCTAGCCTCTGGAAACACCATATATTTT.

The V and J genes are TRBV15 and TRBJ2-1; D is possibly TRBD2 (6 bases). V was cut by 3 bases and J by 9 bases, with 21 bases left in between. The germline gives CDR1 LNHNV, CDR2 YYDKDF (reference sequence). This CDR3 has 16 amino acids. Here the CDR3 reads CATSSLRSGVDREQFF. CDR3 sequence (DNA): TGTGCCACCAGCAGCCTAAGGTCGGGAGTGGATCGTGAGCAGTTCTTC.

The rearrangement uses TRBV24-1 and TRBJ1-2; 8 bases match TRBD1. Germline V gene lookup returns CDR1 KGHDR and CDR2 SFDVKD. V was clipped by 3 bases and J by 7 bases; unmatched bases: 6. The CDR3 is 14 amino acids. The CDR3 DNA is TGTGCCACCAGTGATCCTCGGACAGGGTTTGGCTACACCTTC. The encoded protein is CATSDPRTGFGYTF.

In its sample, this clone was seen once. The chain recombines TRBV5-6 with TRBJ2-1, with 13 nucleotides matching TRBD2. This CDR3 comprises 17 residues. Germline-derived CDR1 and CDR2 are SGHDT and YYEEEE. V was clipped by 5 bases and J by 4 bases; unmatched bases: 9. The CDR3 loop is CASSLTQGLAGYNEQFF. CDR3 bases: TGTGCCAGCAGTTTAACGCAGGGACTAGCGGGGTACAATGAGCAGTTCTTC.

The chain is built from TRBV19 and TRBJ2-3, with TRBD2 identical over 13 bases. Trimming took 1 base from V and 2 from J; bases not matched to a gene: 6. Looked up from germline, CDR1 is LNHDA and CDR2 is SQIVND (reference sequence). This CDR3 has 18 residues. The CDR3 nucleotides read TGTGCCAGTAGTATAGCTGGGACTAGCGGGACGACCACAGATACGCAGTATTTT. Translation gives CASSIAGTSGTTTDTQYF.

The rearrangement joins TRBV4-3 to TRBJ2-1; D is uncertain. The CDR3 sequence is 16 residues long. Germline CDR1 is LGHNA and CDR2 is YSLEER. Trimming removed 0 bases from V and 2 bases from J, with 11 bases in between. In nucleotides, the CDR3 is TGCGCCAGCAGCCAAGATTTGAACTACCCCTACAATGAGCAGTTCTTC. Translating it yields CASSQDLNYPYNEQFF.

J is TRBJ2-1 and V is TRBV7-3; D may correspond to TRBD1 or TRBD2 (7 bases each). This CDR3 has 16 amino acids. The ends were cut back, 5 bases at V and 2 bases at J, with 16 bases in the middle. Germline V gives CDR1 SGHTA, CDR2 FQGTGA. CDR3 in DNA: TGTGCCAGCAGCCTACAGGGGAGGGGCACCTACAATGAGCAGTTCTTC. This codes for CASSLQGRGTYNEQFF.

This chain joins TRBV6-5 and TRBJ1-2; D might be TRBD1 (6 bases). Trimming removed 6 bases at V and 4 bases at J, with 18 bases between. The CDR3 runs to 15 residues. Germline loops: CDR1 MNHEY, CDR2 SVGAGI. The CDR3 region is CASSSLIGGGYGYTF. The CDR3 DNA reads as TGTGCCAGCAGCTCCCTCATAGGGGGTGGCTATGGCTACACCTTC.

The CDR3 bases are TGTGCCAGCAGCCCTAGGGGGGGTGCTAATGAAAAACTGTTTTTT. This sequence encodes CASSPRGGANEKLFF. The chain joins TRBV5-4 to TRBJ1-4; D might be TRBD1 (6 bases). Trimming left V 4 bases short and J 3 bases short, with 13 bases between. Germline V gene data show CDR1 as SGHNT and CDR2 as YYREEE (reference sequence). The CDR3 is 15 residues long.

The chain combines TRBV7-9 with TRBJ2-7, with a weak D call TRBD2 (6 bases). The CDR3 consists of 14 residues. Trimming stripped 7 bases from V and 2 bases from J, with 15 bases between. CDR1 is SEHNR, CDR2 FQNEAQ, per germline (reference sequence). The CDR3 sequence: CASNLYGGAYEQYF. The CDR3 region has the DNA TGTGCCAGCAACCTCTACGGGGGAGCCTACGAGCAGTACTTC. The full variable domain, with the rest looked up from reference TRBV7-9 and TRBJ2-7, is DTGVSQNPRHKITKRGQNVTFRCDPISEHNRLYWYRQTLGQGPEFLTYFQNEAQLEKSRLLSDRFSAERPKGSFSTLEIQRTEQGDSAMYLCASNLYGGAYEQYFGPGTRLTVT.